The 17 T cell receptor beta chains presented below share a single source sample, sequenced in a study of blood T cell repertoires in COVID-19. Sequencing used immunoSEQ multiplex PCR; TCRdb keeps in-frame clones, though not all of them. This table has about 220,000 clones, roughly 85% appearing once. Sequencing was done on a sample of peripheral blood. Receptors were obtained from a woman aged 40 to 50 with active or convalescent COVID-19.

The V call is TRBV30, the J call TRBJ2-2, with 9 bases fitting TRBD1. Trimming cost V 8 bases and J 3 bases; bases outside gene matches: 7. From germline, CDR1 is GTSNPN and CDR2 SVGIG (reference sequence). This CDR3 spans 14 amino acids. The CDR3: CAGPGQGYTGELFF. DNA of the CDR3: TGTGCCGGCCCGGGACAGGGCTACACCGGGGAGCTGTTTTTT.

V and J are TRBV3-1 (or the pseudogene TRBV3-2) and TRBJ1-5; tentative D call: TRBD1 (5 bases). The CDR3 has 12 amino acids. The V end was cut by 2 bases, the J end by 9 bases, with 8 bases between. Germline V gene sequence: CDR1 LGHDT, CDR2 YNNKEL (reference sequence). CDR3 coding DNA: TGTGCCAGCAGCCAAAATCAGGGGCCCCAGCATTTT. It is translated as CASSQNQGPQHF.

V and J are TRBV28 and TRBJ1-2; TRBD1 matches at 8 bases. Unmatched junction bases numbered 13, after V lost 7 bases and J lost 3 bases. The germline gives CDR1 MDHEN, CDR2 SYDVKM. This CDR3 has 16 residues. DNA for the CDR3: TGTGCCAGCACCTTGGGCCAGGGGGCGGGTTACTATGGCTACACCTTC. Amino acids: CASTLGQGAGYYGYTF.

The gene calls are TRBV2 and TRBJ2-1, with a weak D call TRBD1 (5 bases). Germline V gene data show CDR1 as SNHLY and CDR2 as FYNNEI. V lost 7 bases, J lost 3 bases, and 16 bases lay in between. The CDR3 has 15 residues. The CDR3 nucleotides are TGTGCCAGCAACCCTTCAGGGTCGGTCTACAATGAGCAGTTCTTC. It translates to CASNPSGSVYNEQFF.

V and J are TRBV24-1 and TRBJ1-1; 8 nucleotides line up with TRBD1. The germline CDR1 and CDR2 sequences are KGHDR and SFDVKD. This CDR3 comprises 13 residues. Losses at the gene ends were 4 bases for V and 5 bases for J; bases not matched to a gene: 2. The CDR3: CATSETGGTEAFF. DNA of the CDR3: TGTGCCACCAGTGAAACAGGGGGTACTGAAGCTTTCTTT.

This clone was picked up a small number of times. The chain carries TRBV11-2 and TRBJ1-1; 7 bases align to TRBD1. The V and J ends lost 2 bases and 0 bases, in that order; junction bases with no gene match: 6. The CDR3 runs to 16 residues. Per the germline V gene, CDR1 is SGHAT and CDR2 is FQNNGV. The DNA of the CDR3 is TGTGCCAGCAGCTTATTCGGGACAGCGTTGAACACTGAAGCTTTCTTT. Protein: CASSLFGTALNTEAFF. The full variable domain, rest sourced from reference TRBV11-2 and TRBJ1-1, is EAGVAQSPRYKIIEKRQSVAFWCNPISGHATLYWYQQILGQGPKLLIQFQNNGVVDDSQLPKDRFSAERLKGVDSTLKIQPAKLEDSAVYLCASSLFGTALNTEAFFGQGTRLTVV.

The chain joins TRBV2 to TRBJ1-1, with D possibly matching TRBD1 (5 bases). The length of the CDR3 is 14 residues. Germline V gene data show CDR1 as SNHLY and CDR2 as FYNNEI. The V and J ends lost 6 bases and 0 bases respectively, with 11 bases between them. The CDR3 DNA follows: TGTGCCAGCAGGGTGGGGGGTATGAACACTGAAGCTTTCTTT. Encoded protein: CASRVGGMNTEAFF.

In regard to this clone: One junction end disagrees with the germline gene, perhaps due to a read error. This chain's CDR3 is CVSSYTTGDHGELFF. The CDR3 DNA reads TGTGTCAGCAGCTATACAACAGGGGATCACGGGGAGCTGTTTTTT. The rearrangement uses TRBV11-3 and TRBJ2-2; 7 bases agree with TRBD1. The germline CDR1 and CDR2 sequences are SGHNT and YENEEA. The CDR3 is 15 amino acids.

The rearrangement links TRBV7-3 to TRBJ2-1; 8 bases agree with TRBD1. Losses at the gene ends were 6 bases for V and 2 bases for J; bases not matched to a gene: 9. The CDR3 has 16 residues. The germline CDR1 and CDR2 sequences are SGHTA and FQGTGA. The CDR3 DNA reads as TGTGCCAGCAGGCGCCGGACAGGGACGACCTACAATGAGCAGTTCTTC. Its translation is CASRRRTGTTYNEQFF.

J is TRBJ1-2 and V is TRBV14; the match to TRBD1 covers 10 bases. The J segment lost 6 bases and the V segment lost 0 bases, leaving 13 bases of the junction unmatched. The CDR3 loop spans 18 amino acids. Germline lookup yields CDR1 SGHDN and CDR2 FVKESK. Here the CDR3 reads CASSQDIAGWDRGHGYTF. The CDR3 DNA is TGTGCCAGCAGCCAAGATATCGCGGGGTGGGACAGGGGCCATGGCTACACCTTC.

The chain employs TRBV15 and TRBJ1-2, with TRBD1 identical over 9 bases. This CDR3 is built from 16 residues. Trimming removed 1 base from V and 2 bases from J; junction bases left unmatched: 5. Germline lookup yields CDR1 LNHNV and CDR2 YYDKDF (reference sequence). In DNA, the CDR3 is TGTGCCACCAGCAGAGGGGCCGGGACAGGGAACTATGGCTACACCTTC. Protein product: CATSRGAGTGNYGYTF.

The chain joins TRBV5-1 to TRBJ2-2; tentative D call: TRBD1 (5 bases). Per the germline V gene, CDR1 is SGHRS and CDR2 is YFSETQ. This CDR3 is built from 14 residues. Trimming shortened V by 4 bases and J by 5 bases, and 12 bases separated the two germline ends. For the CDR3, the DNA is TGCGCCAGCAGCCTGGACACGATGACCGGGGAGCTGTTTTTT. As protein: CASSLDTMTGELFF. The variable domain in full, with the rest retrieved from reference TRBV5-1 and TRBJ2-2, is KAGVTQTPRYLIKTRGQQVTLSCSPISGHRSVSWYQQTPGQGLQFLFEYFSETQRNKGNFPGRFSGRQFSNSRSEMNVSTLELGDSALYLCASSLDTMTGELFFGEGSRLTVL.

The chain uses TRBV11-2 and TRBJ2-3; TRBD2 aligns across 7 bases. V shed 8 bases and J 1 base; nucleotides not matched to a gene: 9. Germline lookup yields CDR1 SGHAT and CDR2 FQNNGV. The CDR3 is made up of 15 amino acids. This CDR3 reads CASLGERDGTDTQYF. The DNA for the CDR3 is TGTGCCAGCTTAGGGGAGCGGGACGGCACAGATACGCAGTATTTT.

As DNA, the CDR3 is TGCGCCAGCAGCTTGGGAGGAGACACAGATACGCAGTATTTT. It translates to CASSLGGDTDTQYF. The chain uses TRBV5-1 and TRBJ2-3; D not certain. V lost 0 bases and J 2 bases, leaving 7 bases between the germline ends. Germline CDR1 reads SGHRS; CDR2 reads YFSETQ. The CDR3 spans 14 residues.

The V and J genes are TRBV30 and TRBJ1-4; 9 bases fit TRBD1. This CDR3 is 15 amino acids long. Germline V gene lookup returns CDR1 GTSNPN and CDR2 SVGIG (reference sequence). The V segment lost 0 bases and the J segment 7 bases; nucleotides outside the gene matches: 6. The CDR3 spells CAWSVPGQGSEKLFF. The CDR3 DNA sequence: TGTGCCTGGAGTGTACCGGGACAGGGAAGTGAAAAACTGTTTTTT.

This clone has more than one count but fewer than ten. CDR3 residues: CASSSLTGGGTGNTIYF. In DNA, the CDR3 is TGTGCCAGCAGTTCGTTGACAGGGGGAGGTACTGGAAACACCATATATTTT. V and J are TRBV5-4 and TRBJ1-3, with 9 positions matching TRBD1. Trimming cost V 5 bases and J 2 bases; bases outside gene matches: 11. The CDR3 covers 17 residues. Germline values: CDR1 SGHNT, CDR2 YYREEE (reference sequence).

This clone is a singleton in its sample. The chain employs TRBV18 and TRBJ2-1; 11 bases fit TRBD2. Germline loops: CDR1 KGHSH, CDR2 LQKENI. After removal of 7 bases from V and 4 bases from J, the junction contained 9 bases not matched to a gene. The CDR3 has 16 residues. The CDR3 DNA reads TGTGCCAGCTTCAGCCCCTTAGCGGGGGGGTACAATGAGCAGTTCTTC. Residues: CASFSPLAGGYNEQFF.